The 11 T cell receptor beta chains in this list originate from one sample, sequenced in a study of cytomegalovirus exposure and HLA in healthy donors. Using immunoSEQ multiplex PCR, the repertoire was profiled, and TCRdb retains in-frame clones only, with some absent. The sample records tens of thousands of clones, about 94% being singletons. The sequenced sample consisted of PBMCs. All receptors come from a man younger than 30 in good health and CMV-seropositive.

This chain uses TRBV7-3 with TRBJ2-1, with a possible D match to TRBD2 (5 bases). This CDR3 has 16 residues. V lost 1 base and J lost 8, with 18 bases in between. Per the germline V gene, CDR1 is SGHTA and CDR2 is FQGTGA. The CDR3 spells CASSLMSGSVSDEQFF. CDR3 DNA sequence: TGTGCCAGCAGCTTAATGAGCGGTAGCGTGTCAGATGAGCAGTTCTTC.

The genes are TRBV27 and TRBJ1-1; no clear D gene. CDR3 size: 15 residues. The V and J ends lost 7 bases and 6 bases respectively, with 21 bases between them. Germline CDR1 and CDR2: MNHEY and SMNVEV (reference sequence). DNA for the CDR3: TGTGCCAGCATGGGCAGGATCGTATTCCCCTCTGAAGCTTTCTTT. Amino acid sequence: CASMGRIVFPSEAFF.

The rearrangement links TRBV29-1 to TRBJ1-1; no clear D. V was clipped by 7 bases and J by 2 bases, with 11 bases between them. Germline values: CDR1 SQVTM, CDR2 ANQGSEA. The CDR3 loop spans 12 amino acids. The CDR3 region is CSGSRGNTEAFF. The CDR3 nucleotides read TGCAGCGGAAGTAGAGGCAACACTGAAGCTTTCTTT.

This clone was seen only a few times. J is TRBJ2-2 and V is TRBV7-3, with 13 positions matching TRBD2. CDR3 size: 17 residues. Per germline, CDR1 SGHTA and CDR2 FQGTGA. V lost 2 bases to trimming and J lost 4 bases; unmatched junction nucleotides: 4. CDR3 residues: CASSLVLAGGPTGELFF. Written as DNA, the CDR3 is TGTGCCAGCAGCTTAGTACTAGCGGGAGGGCCCACCGGGGAGCTGTTTTTT.

V gene TRBV19 combines with J gene TRBJ1-5; tentatively, D is TRBD1 (6 bases). Germline CDR1 and CDR2: LNHDA and SQIVND (reference sequence). V lost 7 bases, J lost 6 bases, and 13 bases lay in between. This CDR3 is 13 amino acids long. CDR3 sequence reads: CASKIRGSQPQHF. The DNA of the CDR3 is TGTGCCAGTAAGATAAGGGGGAGTCAGCCCCAGCATTTT. The whole variable domain, remainder taken from reference TRBV19 and TRBJ1-5, is DGGITQSPKYLFRKEGQNVTLSCEQNLNHDAMYWYRQDPGQGLRLIYYSQIVNDFQKGDIAEGYSVSREKKESFPLTVTSAQKNPTAFYLCASKIRGSQPQHFGDGTRLSIL.

V and J are TRBV4-2 and TRBJ2-7, with D possibly matching TRBD1 (5 bases). The CDR3 runs 12 residues. The V end was cut by 4 bases, the J end by 3 bases, with 7 bases between. Germline CDR1 is LGHNA and CDR2 is YNFKEQ. The CDR3 here is CASSPDSYEQYF. The DNA of the CDR3 is TGTGCCAGCAGCCCTGACAGCTACGAGCAGTACTTC.

This sequence joins TRBV5-8 and TRBJ2-1; 9 bases line up with TRBD1. V lost 1 base, J lost 8 bases, and 7 bases stayed unmatched. From germline, CDR1 is SGHTS and CDR2 YDEGEE. CDR3 length: 15 amino acids. CDR3 nucleotide sequence: TGTGCCAGCAGCTTGTTTCGGGACAGGGTTGATGAGCAGTTCTTC. This encodes CASSLFRDRVDEQFF.

CDR3 protein: CASSIEVAGVEQYF. CDR3 sequence (DNA): TGTGCCAGTAGTATTGAGGTAGCGGGAGTCGAGCAGTACTTC. The V call is TRBV19, the J call TRBJ2-7; 9 nucleotides line up with TRBD2. Germline loops: CDR1 LNHDA, CDR2 SQIVND (reference sequence). The CDR3 sequence is 14 residues long. Trimming cost V 3 bases and J 6 bases; bases outside gene matches: 6.

V and J are TRBV5-6 and TRBJ2-1; D perhaps matches TRBD2 (6 bases). Trimming removed 2 bases at V and 9 bases at J, with 6 bases between. Germline CDR1 is SGHDT and CDR2 is YYEEEE. The CDR3 is 11 residues long. The CDR3 bases are TGTGCCAGCAGCTTCGGGAGTGAGCAGTTCTTC. It specifies CASSFGSEQFF.

The V call is TRBV2, the J call TRBJ2-5, with a weak D call TRBD1 (7 bases). The assigned J gene may be wrong: the sequence end matches TRBJ2-7 better. The CDR3 totals 16 residues. Germline V gene lookup returns CDR1 SNHLY and CDR2 FYNNEI. CDR3 sequence reads: CASSTWRGRKPYEQYF. As DNA, the CDR3 is TGTGCCAGCAGTACCTGGAGGGGGCGGAAGCCCTACGAGCAGTACTTC.

The rearrangement joins TRBV5-1 to TRBJ1-1, with D possibly matching TRBD1 (6 bases). V was trimmed by 4 bases and J by 2 bases, leaving 15 bases between them. Germline V gives CDR1 SGHRS, CDR2 YFSETQ. The CDR3 extends over 15 amino acids. DNA for the CDR3: TGCGCCAGCAGCCCCACACAGGGTCCCAACACTGAAGCTTTCTTT. Protein sequence: CASSPTQGPNTEAFF.